This record concerns one TCR beta chain sequence. The record originates from a study of CD8 T cells in Susac syndrome. Reverse transcription of about 0.45 to 1 ug RNA was performed with random hexamers. Multiplex immunoSEQ PCR targeted 54 Vbeta and 13 Jbeta TCR beta segments. TCRdb re-called the immunoSEQ multiplex PCR reads with MiXCR, one entry per CDR3 protein. The sample lists approximately 220,000 distinct CDR3 sequences, approximately 95% occurring once. In germline, CDR1 is KGHSH, CDR2 LQKENI. The CDR3 extends over 16 amino acids. After removal of 2 bases from V and 6 bases from J, the junction contained 12 bases not matched to a gene.

What was sequenced was CD4+ T cells from PBMCs. The clonotype comes from a human donor with multiple sclerosis. This chain uses TRBV18 with TRBJ1-1; 7 nucleotides match TRBD1. The chain's CDR3 is CASSPIPKGGEPEAFF. The CDR3 nucleotides read TGTGCCAGCTCACCAATCCCCAAAGGGGGCGAGCCTGAAGCTTTCTTT.